The T cell receptor (beta chain) under discussion was sequenced for a study of spatial heterogeneity in lung cancer. At the level of the study: The correlation between TCR transcript counts in tumor regions and a T cell module score from matched bulk RNA-seq was strong. Study results and limitations: Tumoral mutation counts were tracked by counts of expanded intratumoral alpha and beta TCRs.

Germline CDR1 and CDR2: MNHNY and SVGAGI (reference sequence). The CDR3 has 11 amino acids. V was cut by 7 bases and J by 6 bases, with 10 bases left in between. This clonotype qualifies as medium-sized. What it recognizes is unknown. Time point meaning: sample taken at primary tumor resection. Untreated early-stage non-small cell lung cancer patients, approximately 79 in total, were the donors. From tumor, nontumor lung or frozen PBMC, whole RNA was taken unsorted for sequencing. TCRdb used MiXCR to reprocess the 5' RACE reads, holding one entry per CDR3 protein. Of 6,500 to 7,500 distinct CDR3 sequences listed, less than 8.5% are singletons.

The sample here was lung tumor tissue, taken at surgery. The rearrangement uses TRBV6-6 and TRBJ2-7; tentatively, D is TRBD2 (6 bases). The clonotype comes from a male donor with early-stage non-small cell lung cancer. The CDR3 loop reads CASTRESEQYF. The CDR3 DNA sequence: TGTGCCAGCACCCGGGAGAGCGAGCAGTACTTC.